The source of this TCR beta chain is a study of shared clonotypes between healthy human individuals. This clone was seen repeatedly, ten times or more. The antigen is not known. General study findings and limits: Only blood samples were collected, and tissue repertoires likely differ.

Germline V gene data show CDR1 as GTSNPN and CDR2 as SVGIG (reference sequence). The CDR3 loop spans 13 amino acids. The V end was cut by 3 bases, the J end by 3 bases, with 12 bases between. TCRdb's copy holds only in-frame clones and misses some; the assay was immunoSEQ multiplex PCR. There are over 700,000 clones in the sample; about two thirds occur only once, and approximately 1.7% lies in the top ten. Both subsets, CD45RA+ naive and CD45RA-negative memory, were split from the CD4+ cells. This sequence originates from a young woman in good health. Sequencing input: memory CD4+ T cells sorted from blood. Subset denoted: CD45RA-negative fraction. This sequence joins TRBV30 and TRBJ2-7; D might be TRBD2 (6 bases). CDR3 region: CAWRGGTYYEQYF. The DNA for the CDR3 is TGTGCCTGGAGGGGCGGGACCTACTACGAGCAGTACTTC.